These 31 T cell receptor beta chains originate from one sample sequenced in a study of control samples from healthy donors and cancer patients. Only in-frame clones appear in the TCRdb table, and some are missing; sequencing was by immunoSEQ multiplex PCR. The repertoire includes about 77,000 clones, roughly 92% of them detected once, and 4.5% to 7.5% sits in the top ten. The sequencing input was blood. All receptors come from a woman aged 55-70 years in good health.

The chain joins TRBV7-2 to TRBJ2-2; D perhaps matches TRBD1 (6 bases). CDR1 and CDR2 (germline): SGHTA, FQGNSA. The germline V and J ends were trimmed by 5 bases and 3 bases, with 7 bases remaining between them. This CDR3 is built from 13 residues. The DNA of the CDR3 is TGTGCCAGCAGCCGACAGGACACCGGGGAGCTGTTTTTT. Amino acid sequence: CASSRQDTGELFF.

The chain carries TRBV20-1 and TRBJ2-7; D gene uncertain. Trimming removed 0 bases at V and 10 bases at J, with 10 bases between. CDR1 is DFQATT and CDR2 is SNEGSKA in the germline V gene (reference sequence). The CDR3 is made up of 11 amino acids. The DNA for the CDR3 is TGCAGTGCTAGAGATTCGCCCGTACAGTACTTC. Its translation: CSARDSPVQYF.

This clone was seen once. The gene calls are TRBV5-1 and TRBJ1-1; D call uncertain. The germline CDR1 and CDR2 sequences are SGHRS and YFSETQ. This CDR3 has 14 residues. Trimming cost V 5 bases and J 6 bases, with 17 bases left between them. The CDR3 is CASRDVQGGAEAFF. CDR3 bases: TGCGCCAGCAGGGACGTACAAGGTGGCGCTGAAGCTTTCTTT.

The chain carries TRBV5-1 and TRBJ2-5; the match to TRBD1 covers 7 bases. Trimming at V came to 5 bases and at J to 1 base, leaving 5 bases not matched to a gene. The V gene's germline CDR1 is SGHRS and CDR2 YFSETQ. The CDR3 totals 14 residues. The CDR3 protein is CASRPTGSQETQYF. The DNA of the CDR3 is TGCGCCAGCAGACCGACAGGGTCCCAAGAGACCCAGTACTTC.

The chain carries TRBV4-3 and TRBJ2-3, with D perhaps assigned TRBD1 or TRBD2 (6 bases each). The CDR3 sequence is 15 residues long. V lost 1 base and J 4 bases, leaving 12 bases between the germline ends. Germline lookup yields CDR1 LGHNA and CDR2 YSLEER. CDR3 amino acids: CASSQVARGPDTQYF. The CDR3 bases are TGCGCCAGCAGCCAAGTAGCACGGGGGCCAGATACGCAGTATTTT.

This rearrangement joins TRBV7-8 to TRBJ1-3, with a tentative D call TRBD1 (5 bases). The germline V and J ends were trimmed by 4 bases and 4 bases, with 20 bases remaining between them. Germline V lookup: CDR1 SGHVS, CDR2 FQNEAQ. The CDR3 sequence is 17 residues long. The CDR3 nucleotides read TGTGCCAGCAGCTCCCGGGACGGGATAATAGCGGGAAACACCATATATTTT. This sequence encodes CASSSRDGIIAGNTIYF.

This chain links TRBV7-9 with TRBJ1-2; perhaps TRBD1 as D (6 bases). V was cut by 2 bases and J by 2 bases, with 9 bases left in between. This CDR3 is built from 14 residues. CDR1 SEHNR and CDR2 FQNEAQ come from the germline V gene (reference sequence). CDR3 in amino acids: CASSLRDNNYGYTF. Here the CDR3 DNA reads TGTGCCAGCAGCTTAAGGGACAACAACTATGGCTACACCTTC.

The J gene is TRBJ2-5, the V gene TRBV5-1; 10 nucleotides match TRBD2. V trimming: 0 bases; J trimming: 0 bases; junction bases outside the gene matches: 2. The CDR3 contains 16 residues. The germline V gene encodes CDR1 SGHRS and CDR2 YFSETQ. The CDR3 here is CASSLVTSGYQETQYF. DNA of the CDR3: TGCGCCAGCAGCTTGGTGACTAGCGGGTACCAAGAGACCCAGTACTTC. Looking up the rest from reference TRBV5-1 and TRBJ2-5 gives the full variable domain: KAGVTQTPRYLIKTRGQQVTLSCSPISGHRSVSWYQQTPGQGLQFLFEYFSETQRNKGNFPGRFSGRQFSNSRSEMNVSTLELGDSALYLCASSLVTSGYQETQYFGPGTRLLVL.

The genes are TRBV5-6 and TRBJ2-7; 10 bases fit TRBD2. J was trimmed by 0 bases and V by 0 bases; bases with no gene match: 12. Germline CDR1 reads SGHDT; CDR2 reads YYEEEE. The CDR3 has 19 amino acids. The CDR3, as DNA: TGTGCCAGCAGCTTGGAGCGGGAGGGCCGCTTCCATCCCTCCTACGAGCAGTACTTC. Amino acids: CASSLEREGRFHPSYEQYF.

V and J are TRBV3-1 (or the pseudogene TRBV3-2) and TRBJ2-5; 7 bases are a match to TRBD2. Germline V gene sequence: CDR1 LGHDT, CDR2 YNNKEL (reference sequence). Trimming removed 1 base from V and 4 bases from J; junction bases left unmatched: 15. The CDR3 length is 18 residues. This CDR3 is CASSQGPGRRPPGETQYF. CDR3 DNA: TGTGCCAGCAGCCAAGGTCCCGGGAGGAGGCCCCCCGGAGAGACCCAGTACTTC.

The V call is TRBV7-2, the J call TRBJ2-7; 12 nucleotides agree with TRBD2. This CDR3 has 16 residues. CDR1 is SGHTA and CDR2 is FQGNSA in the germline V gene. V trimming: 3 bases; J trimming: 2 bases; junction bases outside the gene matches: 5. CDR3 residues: CASSFQLAGGPYEQYF. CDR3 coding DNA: TGTGCCAGCAGCTTTCAACTAGCGGGAGGCCCCTACGAGCAGTACTTC.

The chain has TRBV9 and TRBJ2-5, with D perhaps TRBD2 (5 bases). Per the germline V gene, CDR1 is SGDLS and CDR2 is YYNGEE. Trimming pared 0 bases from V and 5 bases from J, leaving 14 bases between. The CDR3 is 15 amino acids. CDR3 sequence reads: CASSVVSGSTETQYF. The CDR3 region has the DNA TGTGCCAGCAGCGTAGTATCGGGAAGCACGGAGACCCAGTACTTC.

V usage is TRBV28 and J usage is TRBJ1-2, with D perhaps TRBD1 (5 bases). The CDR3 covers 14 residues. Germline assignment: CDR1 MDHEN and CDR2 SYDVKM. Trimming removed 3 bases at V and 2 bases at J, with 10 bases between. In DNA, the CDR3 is TGTGCCAGCAGTTTGGGGGAGCTCAACTATGGCTACACCTTC. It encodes CASSLGELNYGYTF.

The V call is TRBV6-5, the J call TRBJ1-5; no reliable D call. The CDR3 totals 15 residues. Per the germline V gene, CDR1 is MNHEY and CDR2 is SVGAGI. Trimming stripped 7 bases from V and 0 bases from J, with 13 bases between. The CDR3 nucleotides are TGTGCCAGCACCCAGCAGGCAGGTAGCAATCAGCCCCAGCATTTT. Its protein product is CASTQQAGSNQPQHF.

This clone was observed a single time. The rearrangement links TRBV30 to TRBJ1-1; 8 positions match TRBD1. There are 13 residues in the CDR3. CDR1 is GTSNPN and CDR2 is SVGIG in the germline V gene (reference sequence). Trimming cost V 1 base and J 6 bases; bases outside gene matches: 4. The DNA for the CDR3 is TGTGCCTGGAGTGGACAGGGGAAAGCTGAAGCTTTCTTT. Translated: CAWSGQGKAEAFF.

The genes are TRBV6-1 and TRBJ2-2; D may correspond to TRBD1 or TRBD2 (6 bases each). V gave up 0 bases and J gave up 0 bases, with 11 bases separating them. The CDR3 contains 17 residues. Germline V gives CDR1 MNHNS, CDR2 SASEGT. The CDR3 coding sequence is TGTGCCAGCAGTGAAGCGGGGGGCGGCGCGAACACCGGGGAGCTGTTTTTT. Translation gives CASSEAGGGANTGELFF.

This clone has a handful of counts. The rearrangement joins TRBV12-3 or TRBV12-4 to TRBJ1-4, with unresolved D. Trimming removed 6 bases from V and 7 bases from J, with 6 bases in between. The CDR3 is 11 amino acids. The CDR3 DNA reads TGTGCCAGCAGACGTAGTGAAAAACTGTTTTTT. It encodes CASRRSEKLFF.

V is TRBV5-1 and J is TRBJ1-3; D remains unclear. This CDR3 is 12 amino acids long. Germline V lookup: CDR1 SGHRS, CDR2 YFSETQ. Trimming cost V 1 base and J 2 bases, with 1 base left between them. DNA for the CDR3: TGCGCCAGCAGCTTGACTGGAAACACCATATATTTT. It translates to CASSLTGNTIYF.

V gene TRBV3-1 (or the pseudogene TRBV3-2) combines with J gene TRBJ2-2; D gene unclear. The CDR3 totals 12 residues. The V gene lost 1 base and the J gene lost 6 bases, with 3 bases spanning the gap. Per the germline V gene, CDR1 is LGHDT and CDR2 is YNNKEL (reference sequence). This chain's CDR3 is CASSQGSGELFF. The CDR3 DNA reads TGTGCCAGCAGCCAAGGGTCCGGGGAGCTGTTTTTT.

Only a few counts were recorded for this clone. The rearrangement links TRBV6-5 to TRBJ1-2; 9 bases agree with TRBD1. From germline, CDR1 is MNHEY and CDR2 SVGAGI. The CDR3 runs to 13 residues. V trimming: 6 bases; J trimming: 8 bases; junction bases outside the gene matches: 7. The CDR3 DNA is TGTGCCAGCAGGACCGGGACAGGGTTGGGCTACACCTTC. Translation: CASRTGTGLGYTF.

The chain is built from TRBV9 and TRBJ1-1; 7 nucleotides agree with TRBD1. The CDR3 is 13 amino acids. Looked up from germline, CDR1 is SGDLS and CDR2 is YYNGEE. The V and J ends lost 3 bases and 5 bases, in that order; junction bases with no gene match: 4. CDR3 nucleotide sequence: TGTGCCAGCAGCGGGGACAGACAGACTGAAGCTTTCTTT. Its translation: CASSGDRQTEAFF.

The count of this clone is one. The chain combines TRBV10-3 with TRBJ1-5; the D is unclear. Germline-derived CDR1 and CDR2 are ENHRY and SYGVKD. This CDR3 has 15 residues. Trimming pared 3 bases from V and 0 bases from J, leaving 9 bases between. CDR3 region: CAISDKHDSNQPQHF. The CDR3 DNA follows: TGTGCCATCAGTGATAAACACGATAGCAATCAGCCCCAGCATTTT.

CDR3 loop: CASSFGGSGANVLTF. The CDR3 nucleotides read TGTGCCAGCAGCTTTGGGGGGTCTGGGGCCAACGTCCTGACTTTC. This chain connects TRBV7-9 to TRBJ2-6, with TRBD2 as a possible D gene (6 bases). V was clipped by 3 bases and J by 1 base, with 7 bases between them. The CDR3 has 15 amino acids. Germline CDR1 reads SEHNR; CDR2 reads FQNEAQ (reference sequence). Combining the CDR3 with reference TRBV7-9 and TRBJ2-6 gives the whole variable domain DTGVSQNPRHKITKRGQNVTFRCDPISEHNRLYWYRQTLGQGPEFLTYFQNEAQLEKSRLLSDRFSAERPKGSFSTLEIQRTEQGDSAMYLCASSFGGSGANVLTFGAGSRLTVL.

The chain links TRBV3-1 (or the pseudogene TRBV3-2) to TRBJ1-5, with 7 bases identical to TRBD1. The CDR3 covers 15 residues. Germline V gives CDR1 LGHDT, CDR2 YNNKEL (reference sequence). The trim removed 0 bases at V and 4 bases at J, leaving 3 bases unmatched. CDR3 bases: TGTGCCAGCAGCCAAGATACAGGGGAAAATCAGCCCCAGCATTTT. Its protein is CASSQDTGENQPQHF.

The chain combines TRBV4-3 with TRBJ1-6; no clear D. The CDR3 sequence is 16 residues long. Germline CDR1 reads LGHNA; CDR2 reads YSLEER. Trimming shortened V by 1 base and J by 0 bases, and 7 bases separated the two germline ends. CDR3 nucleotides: TGCGCCAGCAGCCAAGTACCTAGCTCCTATAATTCACCCCTCCACTTT. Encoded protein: CASSQVPSSYNSPLHF.

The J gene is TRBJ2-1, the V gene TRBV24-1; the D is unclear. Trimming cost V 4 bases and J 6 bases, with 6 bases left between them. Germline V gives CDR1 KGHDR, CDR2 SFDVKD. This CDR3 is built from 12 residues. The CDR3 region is CATSEYSNEQFF. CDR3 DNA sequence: TGTGCCACCAGTGAGTACAGCAATGAGCAGTTCTTC.

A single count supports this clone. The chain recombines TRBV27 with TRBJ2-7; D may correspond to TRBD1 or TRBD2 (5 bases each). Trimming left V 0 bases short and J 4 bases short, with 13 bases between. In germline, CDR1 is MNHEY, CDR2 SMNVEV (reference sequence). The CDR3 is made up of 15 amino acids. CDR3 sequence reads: CASSLSGEYLYEQYF. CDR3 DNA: TGTGCCAGCAGTTTATCAGGGGAGTACTTGTACGAGCAGTACTTC.

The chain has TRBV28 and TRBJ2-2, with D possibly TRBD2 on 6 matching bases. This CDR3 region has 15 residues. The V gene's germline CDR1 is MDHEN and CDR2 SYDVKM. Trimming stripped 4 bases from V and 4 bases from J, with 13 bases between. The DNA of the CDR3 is TGTGCCAGCAGTTGGGCTAGCGTGAGCACCGGGGAGCTGTTTTTT. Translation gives CASSWASVSTGELFF. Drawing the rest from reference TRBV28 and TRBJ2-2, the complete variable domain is DVKVTQSSRYLVKRTGEKVFLECVQDMDHENMFWYRQDPGLGLRLIYFSYDVKMKEKGDIPEGYSVSREKKERFSLILESASTNQTSMYLCASSWASVSTGELFFGEGSRLTVL.

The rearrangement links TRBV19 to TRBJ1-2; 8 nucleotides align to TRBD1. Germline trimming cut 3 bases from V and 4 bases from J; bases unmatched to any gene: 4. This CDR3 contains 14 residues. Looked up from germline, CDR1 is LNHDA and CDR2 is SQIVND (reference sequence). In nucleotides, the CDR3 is TGTGCCAGTAGTATGACGGGACAGGCCTATGGCTACACCTTC. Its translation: CASSMTGQAYGYTF.

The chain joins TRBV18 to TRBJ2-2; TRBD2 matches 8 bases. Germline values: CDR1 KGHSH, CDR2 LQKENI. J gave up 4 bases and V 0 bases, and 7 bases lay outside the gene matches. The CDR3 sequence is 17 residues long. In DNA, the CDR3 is TGTGCCAGCTCACCACCTAGGGCGGGAGGCAGCACCGGGGAGCTGTTTTTT. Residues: CASSPPRAGGSTGELFF.

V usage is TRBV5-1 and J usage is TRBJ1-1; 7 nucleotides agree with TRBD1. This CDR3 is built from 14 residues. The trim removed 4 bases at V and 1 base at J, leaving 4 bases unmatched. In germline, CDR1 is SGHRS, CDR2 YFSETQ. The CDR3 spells CASSVQGGNTEAFF. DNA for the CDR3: TGCGCCAGCAGCGTCCAGGGGGGGAACACTGAAGCTTTCTTT.